Presented here are 2 T cell receptor beta chains from one specimen sequenced in a study of shared clonotypes between healthy human individuals. Assay used: immunoSEQ multiplex PCR; TCRdb lists only in-frame clones, some missing. The data show about 640,000 clones, around 72% seen once. Sequences were obtained from memory CD4+ T cells sorted from blood. Subset here: CD45RA-negative fraction. These receptor sequences come from a woman between 25 and 40 years old in good health.

This chain joins TRBV2 and TRBJ2-7; possible D gene TRBD1, 5 bases. Germline loops: CDR1 SNHLY, CDR2 FYNNEI. The CDR3 is 14 amino acids. V lost 0 bases and J lost 6, with 12 bases in between. The CDR3 DNA sequence: TGTGCCAGCAGTGAAGCTGGTCCGGACACCGAGCAGTACTTC. This translates into CASSEAGPDTEQYF.

Note on this clone: Given a much more abundant clone one base away, this may be a read error. The J gene is TRBJ1-2, the V gene TRBV4-1, with D unclear. V shed 0 bases and J shed 2 bases, with 7 bases lying between them. This CDR3 is built from 14 residues. Germline CDR1 and CDR2: MGHRA and YSYEKL. CDR3 residues: CASSQERENYGYTF. The CDR3 DNA follows: TGCGCCAGCAGCCAAGAGAGGGAGAACTATGGCTACACCTTC.